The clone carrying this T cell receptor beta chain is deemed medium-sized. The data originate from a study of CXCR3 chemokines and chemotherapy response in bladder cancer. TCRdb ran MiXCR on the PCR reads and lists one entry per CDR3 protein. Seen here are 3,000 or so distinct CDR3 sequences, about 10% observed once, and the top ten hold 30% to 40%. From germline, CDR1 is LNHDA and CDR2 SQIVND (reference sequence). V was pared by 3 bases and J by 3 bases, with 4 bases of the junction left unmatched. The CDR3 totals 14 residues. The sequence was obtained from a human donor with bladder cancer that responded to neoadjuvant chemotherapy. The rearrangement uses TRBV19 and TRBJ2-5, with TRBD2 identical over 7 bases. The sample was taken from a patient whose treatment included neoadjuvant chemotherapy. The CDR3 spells CASSIPGLEETQYF. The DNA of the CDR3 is TGTGCCAGTAGTATCCCCGGACTAGAAGAGACCCAGTACTTC.